One and the same sample provided the 17 T cell receptor beta chains below, sequenced in a study of blood T cell repertoires in COVID-19. Sequenced by immunoSEQ multiplex PCR; TCRdb stores in-frame clones only, minus some. The sample has about 180,000 clones; roughly 86% are singletons. Sequencing was done on a sample of peripheral blood. These receptor sequences come from a woman aged 45-59 years with acute or convalescent COVID-19.

V usage is TRBV6-5 and J usage is TRBJ1-3, with D hard to call. The germline V and J ends were trimmed by 8 bases and 4 bases, with 15 bases remaining between them. The CDR3 loop spans 14 amino acids. From germline, CDR1 is MNHEY and CDR2 SVGAGI. CDR3 protein: CASVRRAAGNTIYF. The CDR3 nucleotides are TGTGCCAGCGTAAGGAGGGCAGCAGGAAACACCATATATTTT.

The gene calls are TRBV7-6 and TRBJ2-1, with 9 bases lining up with TRBD2. Germline trimming cut 1 base from V and 0 bases from J; bases unmatched to any gene: 10. The CDR3 loop spans 19 amino acids. Germline V CDR1 and CDR2: SGHVS, FNYEAQ. CDR3 coding DNA: TGTGCCAGCAGCTTAGTGGCGGGGGGGCGAAAGAGCTCCTACAATGAGCAGTTCTTC. Protein: CASSLVAGGRKSSYNEQFF.

Only one count was recorded for this clone. The rearrangement links TRBV19 to TRBJ1-4; D remains unclear. The CDR3 totals 15 residues. Looked up from germline, CDR1 is LNHDA and CDR2 is SQIVND (reference sequence). V was shortened by 3 bases and J by 0 bases, with 8 bases between the two germline ends. The CDR3 nucleotides are TGTGCCAGTAGTATTCTTGGAGCAACTAATGAAAAACTGTTTTTT. Protein: CASSILGATNEKLFF.

The chain is built from TRBV11-3 and TRBJ2-1; 11 bases map to TRBD1. This CDR3 region has 16 residues. The germline CDR1 and CDR2 sequences are SGHNT and YENEEA. Trimming at V came to 5 bases and at J to 7 bases, leaving 10 bases not matched to a gene. The CDR3 nucleotides are TGTGCCAGCAGCCACACGGGGGACAGGGGGGGAAATGAGCAGTTCTTC. Translating gives CASSHTGDRGGNEQFF.

The chain links TRBV6-6 to TRBJ2-1; 14 nucleotides match TRBD2. This CDR3 has 15 residues. J gave up 8 bases and V 5 bases, and 5 bases lay outside the gene matches. Germline CDR1 MNHNY, CDR2 SVGAGI (reference sequence). CDR3 sequence: CASSLTSGRADEQFF. The DNA for the CDR3 is TGTGCCAGCAGTCTGACTAGCGGGAGGGCCGATGAGCAGTTCTTC.

This clone was observed a few times. The gene calls are TRBV9 and TRBJ1-3; D gene ambiguous. The V end was cut by 2 bases, the J end by 2 bases, with 11 bases between. The CDR3 is 15 amino acids. CDR1 and CDR2 from the germline V gene are SGDLS and YYNGEE. The CDR3 DNA is TGTGCCAGCAGCGTGGCCCTAGACCCTGGAAACACCATATATTTT. Protein: CASSVALDPGNTIYF. The full variable domain, in which reference TRBV9 and TRBJ1-3 provide the parts outside the CDR3, is DSGVTQTPKHLITATGQRVTLRCSPRSGDLSVYWYQQSLDQGLQFLIQYYNGEERAKGNILERFSAQQFPDLHSELNLSSLELGDSALYFCASSVALDPGNTIYFGEGSWLTVV.

The table lists this clone with a count of one. The chain couples TRBV27 to TRBJ2-7, with TRBD2 identical over 7 bases. The CDR3 loop spans 16 amino acids. CDR1 and CDR2 from the germline V gene are MNHEY and SMNVEV (reference sequence). V lost 1 base, J lost 5 bases, and 11 bases stayed unmatched. The CDR3 reads CASSLFRRERGHEQYF. In nucleotides, the CDR3 is TGTGCCAGCAGTTTATTTAGGCGGGAGAGGGGTCACGAGCAGTACTTC.

This chain links TRBV5-1 with TRBJ1-2; no reliable D call. Germline V gene data show CDR1 as SGHRS and CDR2 as YFSETQ. The V gene lost 1 base and the J gene lost 3 bases, with 13 bases spanning the gap. CDR3 length: 15 amino acids. Here the CDR3 reads CASSLSREGDYGYTF. The CDR3 nucleotides read TGCGCCAGCAGCTTGTCGAGGGAGGGAGACTATGGCTACACCTTC.

The chain is built from TRBV11-3 and TRBJ2-7; possible D gene TRBD2, 5 bases. The CDR3 contains 15 residues. The ends were cut back, 3 bases at V and 0 bases at J, with 12 bases in the middle. The germline CDR1 and CDR2 sequences are SGHNT and YENEEA. CDR3 sequence reads: CASSFLAGPSYEQYF. DNA for the CDR3: TGTGCCAGCAGCTTCCTAGCTGGGCCCTCCTACGAGCAGTACTTC.

This clone appeared a single time. This chain links TRBV7-9 with TRBJ1-4, with TRBD1 matching 9 bases. Germline V lookup: CDR1 SEHNR, CDR2 FQNEAQ (reference sequence). The CDR3 spans 14 residues. V was pared by 6 bases and J by 8 bases, with 7 bases of the junction left unmatched. The CDR3 reads CASRKRDREEKLFF. In nucleotides, the CDR3 is TGTGCCAGCAGGAAAAGGGACAGGGAGGAAAAACTGTTTTTT.

The rearrangement joins TRBV15 to TRBJ1-1, with a tentative D call TRBD1 (5 bases). This CDR3 is built from 15 residues. The germline V gene has CDR1 LNHNV and CDR2 YYDKDF (reference sequence). Deletions cut 3 bases from V and 1 base from J, with 12 bases between. For the CDR3, the DNA is TGTGCCACCAGCAGGGCCGGTGGGGCGAACACTGAAGCTTTCTTT. This translates into CATSRAGGANTEAFF.

The rearrangement uses TRBV2 and TRBJ2-7; 13 nucleotides agree with TRBD2. V lost 5 bases, J lost 4 bases, and 2 bases stayed unmatched. The CDR3 is 14 residues long. Germline lookup yields CDR1 SNHLY and CDR2 FYNNEI. The CDR3 here is CASSWTSGRYEQYF. In DNA, the CDR3 is TGTGCCAGCAGTTGGACTAGCGGGAGATACGAGCAGTACTTC.

This clone was detected only once. The chain recombines TRBV10-3 with TRBJ2-1, with TRBD2 identical over 11 bases. The length of the CDR3 is 15 residues. Trimming took 7 bases from V and 6 from J; bases not matched to a gene: 8. CDR1 ENHRY and CDR2 SYGVKD come from the germline V gene. The CDR3 is CAITIAGGPFNEQFF. The CDR3 DNA is TGTGCCATCACTATAGCGGGAGGGCCGTTCAATGAGCAGTTCTTC.

This clone was seen a handful of times. At one end, the junction sequence differs from germline, possibly due to a read error. This sample includes further DNA sequences coding for the same CDR3. The chain joins TRBV5-1 to TRBJ2-1; 14 nucleotides line up with TRBD2. The CDR3 extends over 15 amino acids. The germline gives CDR1 SGHRS, CDR2 YFSETQ. The CDR3 spells CASSLGTSGSNEQFF. CDR3 in DNA: TGCGCCAGCAGTTTGGGGACTAGCGGGAGCAATGAGCAGTTCTTC.

The V and J genes are TRBV4-3 and TRBJ2-1, with a possible D match to TRBD1 (5 bases). The length of the CDR3 is 14 residues. V was clipped by 0 bases and J by 6 bases, with 9 bases between them. Germline V gene sequence: CDR1 LGHNA, CDR2 YSLEER. The chain's CDR3 is CASSQEGPGNEQFF. In DNA form, the CDR3 reads TGCGCCAGCAGCCAAGAGGGGCCTGGCAATGAGCAGTTCTTC.

The CDR3 nucleotides are TGTGCCAGCAGTTTGGGCGGGGAAGGTGGCTACACCTTC. Protein product: CASSLGGEGGYTF. The rearrangement joins TRBV12-3 or TRBV12-4 to TRBJ1-2; D unclear. CDR3 length equals 13 residues. V was cut by 3 bases and J by 7 bases, with 12 bases left in between.

This clone was picked up a small number of times. This chain connects TRBV7-3 to TRBJ2-2, with TRBD1 matching over 8 bases. Per the germline V gene, CDR1 is SGHTA and CDR2 is FQGTGA. The CDR3 has 14 amino acids. Losses at the gene ends were 5 bases for V and 5 bases for J; bases not matched to a gene: 4. CDR3 DNA: TGTGCCAGCAGCCGGACAGGGCAGACCGGGGAGCTGTTTTTT. Its translation is CASSRTGQTGELFF.